The entry below describes one T cell receptor (beta chain). This receptor's antigen is unknown. Base qualities are not recorded, but no much larger clone differs from it by a single base. For CDR1 and CDR2, the germline V gene lists KGHSH and LQKENI. Compared with germline, V lacks 5 bases and J lacks 5 bases; bases without a gene match: 5. The CDR3 holds 13 amino acids from the cysteine to the phenylalanine. Of the read, only the CDR3 DNA is kept; its 39 bases are in frame from base 1. The data originate from a study of T cell responses to AZD1222 COVID-19 vaccine (dated by TCRdb to about 2021). Describing the broader study: AZD1222 recipients whose second dose came at about 4 weeks and those whose second dose came at about 12 weeks were combined into one group, since spike-specific TCR depth and breadth did not differ between the two schedules. A total of 230 or so trial participants underwent TCR sequencing, of whom about 210 received two doses of AZD1222 and about 26 received two doses of the MenACWY control vaccine. Trial participants were enrolled by age into subgroups of 18-55, 56-69 and 70-plus years, and about 150, 27 and 61 TCR-sequenced participants, respectively, were included in these subgroups. General findings and caveats noted by the study authors: Participants were mostly white British, with more females than males. The authors suggested clonal diversity may have been underestimated. Reportedly, almost half of the unique spike-specific TCRs recognized epitopes lying outside the regions that are mutated in the B.1.351 and B.1.1.7 variants. Because no day 14 peak-response samples were available, repertoires were characterized only after the peak T cell response. The whole spike protein was spanned by vaccine-associated CD4 TCRs, and dominant responses were seen in regions 160-218 and 743-854. A significant rise in spike-specific TCR breadth and depth was observed after two AZD1222 doses relative to day 0 and relative to MenACWY recipients. Conclusions about previously exposed vaccinees were limited because only a handful of AZD1222 recipients were SARS-CoV-2 seropositive at baseline. The 56-69-year group was small, and its depth increase did not reach significance, likely because of low power.

The CDR3 regions of human TCRbeta chains were subjected to immunosequencing. The authors' pipeline ran thus. Repertoire TCRs were checked for matches against a reference library of SARS-CoV-2-specific TCRs that had been generated using the MIRA antigen-specificity platform. Breadth meant the fraction of unique TCRs that were SARS-CoV-2-associated, whereas depth meant the fraction of total T cells that were SARS-CoV-2-associated. Using the MIRA data, each spike-specific TCR was mapped to the spike region that the TCR reacts to and placed in a CD4 or CD8 class. Log10-transformed breadth and depth values were compared by one-way ANOVA with Sidak's multiple comparisons tests. In its TCRdb copy, this immuneACCESS table keeps in-frame sequences only and misses some clones. Where compared with another copy, unresolved V genes explain less than half of these, and the others have no known cause. The V and J calls and the clone size are those of that table, but D and trimming were determined from the DNA. Here the sample has around 92,000 clones; roughly 93% occur a single time. The ten largest clones add up to about 20% of the sample.

The time point label corresponds to: baseline before first vaccination. Samples from vaccinated people were obtained from the UK trials COV001 and COV002, which included a single-blind randomized controlled phase 2/3 trial of AZD1222 (ChAdOx1 nCoV-19) in healthy adults. For TCRbeta chain sequencing, PBMC samples were collected from trial participants at day 0 and at day 28 after the second dose. The chain couples TRBV18 to TRBJ2-5, with 7 bases aligning to TRBD1. This specimen consisted of peripheral blood, obtained on day 0 of AZD1222 vaccination. The source of this sequence is an adult in good health. Here is the DNA: TGTGCCAGCTCATTGGGACAGCGGGAGACCCAGTACTTC. Its translation reads: CASSLGQRETQYF.